This T cell receptor beta chain was captured in a study of cytomegalovirus exposure and HLA in healthy donors. With 60 Vbeta and 13 Jbeta primers, the PCR was carried out. Using immunoSEQ multiplex PCR, the repertoire was profiled, and TCRdb retains in-frame clones only, with some absent. This sample contains 200,000 or so clones. Those who donated were healthy bone marrow donors. The sequenced sample consisted of PBMCs. The sequence came from a boy between 5 and 17 years old in good health and CMV-seronegative.

CDR3 sequence reads: CASSVLESGYEQYF. The CDR3 region has the DNA TGTGCCAGTAGTGTCCTAGAAAGTGGCTACGAGCAGTACTTC. The chain couples TRBV19 to TRBJ2-7; D uncertain. V lost 5 bases and J 3 bases, leaving 14 bases between the germline ends. CDR1 and CDR2 from the germline V gene are LNHDA and SQIVND (reference sequence). CDR3 length equals 14 residues.